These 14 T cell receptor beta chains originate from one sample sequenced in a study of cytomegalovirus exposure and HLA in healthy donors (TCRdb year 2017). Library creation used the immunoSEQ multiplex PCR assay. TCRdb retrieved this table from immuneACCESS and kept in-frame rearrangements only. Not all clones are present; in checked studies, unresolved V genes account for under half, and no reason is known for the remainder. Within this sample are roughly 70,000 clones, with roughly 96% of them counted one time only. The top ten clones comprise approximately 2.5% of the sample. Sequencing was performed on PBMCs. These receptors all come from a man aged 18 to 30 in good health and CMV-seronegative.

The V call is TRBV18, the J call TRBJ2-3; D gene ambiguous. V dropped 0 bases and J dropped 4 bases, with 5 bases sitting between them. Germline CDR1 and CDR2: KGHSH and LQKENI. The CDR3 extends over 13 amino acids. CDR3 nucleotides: TGTGCCAGCTCACCACCGGGCCCAGATACGCAGTATTTT. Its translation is CASSPPGPDTQYF.

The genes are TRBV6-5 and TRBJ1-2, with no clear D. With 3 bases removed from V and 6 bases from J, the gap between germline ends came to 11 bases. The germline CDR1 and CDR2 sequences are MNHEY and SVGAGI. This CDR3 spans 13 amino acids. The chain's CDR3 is CASSYPSSNGYTF. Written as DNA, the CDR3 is TGTGCCAGCAGTTATCCCTCTTCTAATGGCTACACCTTC.

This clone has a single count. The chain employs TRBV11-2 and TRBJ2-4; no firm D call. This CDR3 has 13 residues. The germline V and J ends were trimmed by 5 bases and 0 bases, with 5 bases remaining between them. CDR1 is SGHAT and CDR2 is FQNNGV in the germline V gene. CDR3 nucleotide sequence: TGTGCCAGCAGCCTCGGAGCCAAAAACATTCAGTACTTC. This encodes CASSLGAKNIQYF. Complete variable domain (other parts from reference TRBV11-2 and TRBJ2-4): EAGVAQSPRYKIIEKRQSVAFWCNPISGHATLYWYQQILGQGPKLLIQFQNNGVVDDSQLPKDRFSAERLKGVDSTLKIQPAKLEDSAVYLCASSLGAKNIQYFGAGTRLSVL.

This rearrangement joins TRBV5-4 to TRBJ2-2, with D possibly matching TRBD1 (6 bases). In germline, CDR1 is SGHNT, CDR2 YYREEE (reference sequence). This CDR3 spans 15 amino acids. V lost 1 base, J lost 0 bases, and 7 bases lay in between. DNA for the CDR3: TGTGCCAGCAGCTTGAACAGGGCGAACACCGGGGAGCTGTTTTTT. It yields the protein CASSLNRANTGELFF.

CDR3 protein: CASRGEGVLAGSYEQYF. The CDR3 coding sequence is TGTGCCAGCAGAGGAGAGGGGGTATTAGCGGGGTCCTACGAGCAGTACTTC. V and J are TRBV2 and TRBJ2-7; 8 positions match TRBD2. J was trimmed by 1 base and V by 6 bases; bases with no gene match: 14. This CDR3 region has 17 residues. Germline V gives CDR1 SNHLY, CDR2 FYNNEI.

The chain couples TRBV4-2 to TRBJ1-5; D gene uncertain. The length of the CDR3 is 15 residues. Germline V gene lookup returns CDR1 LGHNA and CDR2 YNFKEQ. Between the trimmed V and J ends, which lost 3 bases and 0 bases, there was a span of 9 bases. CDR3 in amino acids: CASSQELYSNQPQHF. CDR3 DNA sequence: TGTGCCAGCAGCCAGGAGCTTTATAGCAATCAGCCCCAGCATTTT.

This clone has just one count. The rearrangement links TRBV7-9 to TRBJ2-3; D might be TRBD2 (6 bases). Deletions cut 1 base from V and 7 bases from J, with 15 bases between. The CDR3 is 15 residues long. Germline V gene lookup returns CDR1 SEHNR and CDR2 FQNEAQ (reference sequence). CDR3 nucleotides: TGTGCCAGCAGCTTAGTCGCTTTTGCGGGGAATACGCAGTATTTT. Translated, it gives CASSLVAFAGNTQYF.

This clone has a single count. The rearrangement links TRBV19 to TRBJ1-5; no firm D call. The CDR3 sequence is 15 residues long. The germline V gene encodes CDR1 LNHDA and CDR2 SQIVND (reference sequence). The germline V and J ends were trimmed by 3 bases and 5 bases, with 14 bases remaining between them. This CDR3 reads CASSIRSGIYQPQHF. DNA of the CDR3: TGTGCCAGTAGTATTAGGTCAGGCATATATCAGCCCCAGCATTTT.

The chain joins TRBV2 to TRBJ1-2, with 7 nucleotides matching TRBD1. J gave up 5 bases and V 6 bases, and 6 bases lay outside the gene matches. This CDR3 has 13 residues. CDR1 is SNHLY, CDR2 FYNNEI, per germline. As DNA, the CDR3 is TGTGCCAGCAGATTAAAGACAGGGTATGGCTACACCTTC. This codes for CASRLKTGYGYTF.

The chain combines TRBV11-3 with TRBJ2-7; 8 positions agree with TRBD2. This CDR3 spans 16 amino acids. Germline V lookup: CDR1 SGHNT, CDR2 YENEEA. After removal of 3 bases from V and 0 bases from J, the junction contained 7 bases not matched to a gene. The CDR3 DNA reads TGTGCCAGCAGCTTGCCGGGAGGGCCCAACTCCTACGAGCAGTACTTC. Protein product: CASSLPGGPNSYEQYF. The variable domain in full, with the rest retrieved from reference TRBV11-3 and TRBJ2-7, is EAGVVQSPRYKIIEKKQPVAFWCNPISGHNTLYWYLQNLGQGPELLIRYENEEAVDDSQLPKDRFSAERLKGVDSTLKIQPAELGDSAVYLCASSLPGGPNSYEQYFGPGTRLTVT.

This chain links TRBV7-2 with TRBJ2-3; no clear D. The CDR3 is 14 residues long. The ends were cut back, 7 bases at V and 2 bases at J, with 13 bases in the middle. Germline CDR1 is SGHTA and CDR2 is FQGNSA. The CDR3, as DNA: TGTGCCAGCACCGCTTATCAACACACAGATACGCAGTATTTT. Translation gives CASTAYQHTDTQYF.

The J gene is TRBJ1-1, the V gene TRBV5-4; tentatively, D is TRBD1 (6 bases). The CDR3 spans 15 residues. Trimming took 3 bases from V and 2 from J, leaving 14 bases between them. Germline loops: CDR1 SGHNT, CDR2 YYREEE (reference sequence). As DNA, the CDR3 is TGTGCCAGCAGCTACGGAAGACAGGTCAACACTGAAGCTTTCTTT. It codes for CASSYGRQVNTEAFF. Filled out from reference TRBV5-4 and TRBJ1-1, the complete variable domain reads ETGVTQSPTHLIKTRGQQVTLRCSSQSGHNTVSWYQQALGQGPQFIFQYYREEENGRGNFPPRFSGLQFPNYSSELNVNALELDDSALYLCASSYGRQVNTEAFFGQGTRLTVV.

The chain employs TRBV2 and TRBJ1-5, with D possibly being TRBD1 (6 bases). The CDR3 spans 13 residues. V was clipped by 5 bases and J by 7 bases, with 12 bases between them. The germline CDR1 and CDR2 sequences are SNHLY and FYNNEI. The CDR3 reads CASSTYRDQPQHF. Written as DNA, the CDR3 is TGTGCCAGCAGTACTTACAGGGACCAGCCCCAGCATTTT.

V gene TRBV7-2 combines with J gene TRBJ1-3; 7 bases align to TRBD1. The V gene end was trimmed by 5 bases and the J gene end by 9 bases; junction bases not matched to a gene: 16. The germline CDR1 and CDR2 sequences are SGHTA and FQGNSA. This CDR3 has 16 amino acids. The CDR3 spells CASSPPEGARIPTIYF. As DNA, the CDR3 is TGTGCCAGCAGCCCCCCGGAGGGGGCGCGAATTCCCACCATATATTTT.